The 22 T cell receptor beta chains presented below share a single source sample, sequenced in a study of blood T cell repertoires in COVID-19. The method was immunoSEQ multiplex PCR; TCRdb's version includes in-frame clones alone and lacks a portion of them. Of 250,000 to 300,000 clones in the sample, approximately 90% are singletons; the top ten hold about 14%. The sequenced sample consisted of PBMCs or T cells enriched from blood (not recorded which). The receptors originated from a man aged 18 to 30 who had recovered from COVID-19.

The chain couples TRBV5-3 to TRBJ2-7, with TRBD2 matching over 9 bases. Being an ORF, TRBV5-3 has a function that is uncertain. The CDR3 consists of 16 residues. J gave up 3 bases and V 4 bases, and 11 bases lay outside the gene matches. CDR3 DNA: TGTGCCAGAAGCCATGCAAGGGGGCGGGAGGGCTACGAGCAGTACTTC. Translating gives CARSHARGREGYEQYF.

This chain connects TRBV12-5 to TRBJ1-5; D may be TRBD1 (5 bases). The CDR3 is 18 amino acids. Trimming pared 7 bases from V and 3 bases from J, leaving 25 bases between. CDR1 and CDR2 from the germline V gene are LGHNT and FRNRAP. DNA for the CDR3: TGTGCTAGTGCCCTCCCCAGAGGTCCGGACACCATCAATCAGCCCCAGCATTTT. Translated: CASALPRGPDTINQPQHF.

The chain recombines TRBV3-1 (or the pseudogene TRBV3-2) with TRBJ2-3; 9 bases are shared with TRBD2. The CDR3 covers 17 residues. The germline gives CDR1 LGHDT, CDR2 YNNKEL (reference sequence). Trimming removed 3 bases from V and 6 bases from J; junction bases left unmatched: 13. The CDR3 region is CASSHRGASGGRDTQYF. The CDR3 bases are TGTGCCAGCAGCCACCGAGGGGCAAGCGGGGGGCGTGATACGCAGTATTTT.

This chain links TRBV6-5 with TRBJ2-1, with 14 bases fitting TRBD2. The J segment lost 7 bases and the V segment lost 6 bases, leaving 5 bases of the junction unmatched. The CDR3 has 15 amino acids. Germline CDR1 and CDR2: MNHEY and SVGAGI. The CDR3 DNA sequence: TGTGCCAGCAGCTCCGGGACTAGCGGGAGAAATGAGCAGTTCTTC. It translates to CASSSGTSGRNEQFF.

This clone occurred once. This chain connects TRBV19 to TRBJ1-1; possibly TRBD1 for D (5 bases). Germline CDR1 is LNHDA and CDR2 is SQIVND (reference sequence). The CDR3 extends over 15 amino acids. Trimming removed 3 bases from V and 5 bases from J, with 16 bases in between. CDR3 protein: CASSMGGEGRTEAFF. CDR3 sequence (DNA): TGTGCCAGTAGTATGGGGGGTGAGGGTAGGACTGAAGCTTTCTTT.

In its sample, this clone was seen once. The chain joins TRBV19 to TRBJ1-3, with 10 bases aligning to TRBD1. This CDR3 is built from 15 residues. From germline, CDR1 is LNHDA and CDR2 SQIVND (reference sequence). J lost 2 bases, V lost 5 bases, and 3 bases had no gene match. The CDR3 DNA reads as TGTGCCAGTAGTCCCGGGACAGGGGCTGGAAACACCATATATTTT. Encoded protein: CASSPGTGAGNTIYF.

The chain has TRBV28 and TRBJ2-7; 8 nucleotides agree with TRBD1. The germline CDR1 and CDR2 sequences are MDHEN and SYDVKM. The CDR3 consists of 15 residues. Trimming took 2 bases from V and 0 from J; bases not matched to a gene: 3. The DNA of the CDR3 is TGTGCCAGCAGTTTAATAGGACAGGGCTCCTACGAGCAGTACTTC. Its translation is CASSLIGQGSYEQYF.

This clone has a count of ten or more. This chain joins TRBV5-5 and TRBJ1-3, with a weak D call TRBD1 (5 bases). The CDR3 is 15 residues long. The ends were cut back, 3 bases at V and 4 bases at J, with 14 bases in the middle. Germline assignment: CDR1 SGHKS and CDR2 YYEKEE (reference sequence). CDR3 nucleotide sequence: TGTGCCAGCAGCTGGAGGGTGGACAACGGAAACACCATATATTTT. Its protein is CASSWRVDNGNTIYF.

The V and J genes are TRBV5-1 and TRBJ2-5, with D tentatively TRBD1 (6 bases). This CDR3 has 15 residues. Germline V gene lookup returns CDR1 SGHRS and CDR2 YFSETQ. Deletions cut 0 bases from V and 5 bases from J, with 14 bases between. CDR3 DNA: TGCGCCAGCAGCTTGGTTGTAGGGCAGGGGGAGACCCAGTACTTC. It is translated as CASSLVVGQGETQYF. Using reference TRBV5-1 and TRBJ2-5 for the parts outside the CDR3, the full variable domain is KAGVTQTPRYLIKTRGQQVTLSCSPISGHRSVSWYQQTPGQGLQFLFEYFSETQRNKGNFPGRFSGRQFSNSRSEMNVSTLELGDSALYLCASSLVVGQGETQYFGPGTRLLVL.

This clone has more than one count but fewer than ten. The genes are TRBV30 and TRBJ1-5, with TRBD1 matching over 8 bases. This CDR3 has 13 residues. The germline V gene has CDR1 GTSNPN and CDR2 SVGIG (reference sequence). The V segment lost 2 bases and the J segment 5 bases; nucleotides outside the gene matches: 2. CDR3 sequence: CAWSPQGDQPQHF. The CDR3 nucleotides are TGTGCCTGGAGTCCACAGGGGGATCAGCCCCAGCATTTT.

The genes are TRBV18 and TRBJ2-1; 8 bases match TRBD2. J gave up 1 base and V 6 bases, and 11 bases lay outside the gene matches. CDR1 KGHSH and CDR2 LQKENI come from the germline V gene. This CDR3 has 17 residues. This CDR3 reads CASSQQASGGSYNEQFF. Written as DNA, the CDR3 is TGTGCCAGCTCCCAACAAGCCAGCGGGGGATCCTACAATGAGCAGTTCTTC.

J is TRBJ2-7 and V is TRBV12-3 or TRBV12-4; weak D call: TRBD1 (6 bases). V was trimmed by 6 bases and J by 6 bases, leaving 12 bases between them. The CDR3 loop spans 12 amino acids. The CDR3 protein is CASRLQGGEQYF. CDR3 nucleotide sequence: TGTGCCAGCAGGCTACAGGGTGGCGAGCAGTACTTC.

This clone was seen a few times. The chain links TRBV5-4 to TRBJ2-5, with TRBD2 matching 10 bases. The CDR3 has 16 amino acids. Trimming at V came to 5 bases and at J to 2 bases, leaving 9 bases not matched to a gene. Germline V gene sequence: CDR1 SGHNT, CDR2 YYREEE (reference sequence). The CDR3 protein is CASRASGSNAQETQYF. DNA for the CDR3: TGTGCCAGCAGAGCTAGCGGGAGTAATGCGCAAGAGACCCAGTACTTC.

The V and J genes are TRBV6-5 and TRBJ1-2; D might be TRBD1 (5 bases). This CDR3 has 13 amino acids. Trimming cost V 6 bases and J 5 bases, with 13 bases left between them. Germline V lookup: CDR1 MNHEY, CDR2 SVGAGI. The CDR3 nucleotides are TGTGCCAGCAGGCCTCTCGGGGGTTATGGCTACACCTTC. It is translated as CASRPLGGYGYTF.

J is TRBJ2-2 and V is TRBV5-6; weak D call: TRBD2 (5 bases). CDR1 is SGHDT and CDR2 is YYEEEE in the germline V gene. Trimming took off 4 bases at V and 4 bases at J, with 17 bases between the two ends. CDR3 length: 16 amino acids. The DNA of the CDR3 is TGTGCCAGCAGCCCTGGGGAAGCTGCGGGCACCGGGGAGCTGTTTTTT. Its protein is CASSPGEAAGTGELFF.

The chain links TRBV4-1 to TRBJ2-1; D is uncertain. Germline-derived CDR1 and CDR2 are MGHRA and YSYEKL. The V end lost 2 bases, the J end lost 2 bases, and 13 bases lay between the germline ends. CDR3 length: 16 residues. The DNA for the CDR3 is TGCGCCAGCAGCCAACCCGGGTCCCGTACCTACAATGAGCAGTTCTTC. This codes for CASSQPGSRTYNEQFF.

The chain links TRBV10-3 to TRBJ1-1; D is ambiguous. Germline CDR1 ENHRY, CDR2 SYGVKD. The V gene lost 5 bases and the J gene lost 7 bases, with 14 bases spanning the gap. The length of the CDR3 is 13 residues. The DNA of the CDR3 is TGTGCCATCAGTCCGGGATCCGACCTTGAAGCTTTCTTT. It is translated as CAISPGSDLEAFF.

In DNA, the CDR3 is TGCGCCAGCAGCTTTACCGGGACTCCACAAGAGACCCAGTACTTC. Translating it yields CASSFTGTPQETQYF. This chain uses TRBV5-1 with TRBJ2-5; TRBD2 might be the D (6 bases). V dropped 2 bases and J dropped 2 bases, with 13 bases sitting between them. CDR3 length: 15 residues. Germline loops: CDR1 SGHRS, CDR2 YFSETQ.

This sequence joins TRBV3-1 (or the pseudogene TRBV3-2) and TRBJ1-4, with no clear D. The CDR3 is made up of 12 amino acids. Trimming stripped 4 bases from V and 8 bases from J, with 8 bases between. Looked up from germline, CDR1 is LGHDT and CDR2 is YNNKEL (reference sequence). The CDR3 reads CASSLPGEKLFF. The CDR3 DNA is TGTGCCAGCAGCCTCCCAGGCGAAAAACTGTTTTTT.

The chain is built from TRBV28 and TRBJ2-5; 8 bases are shared with TRBD1. Germline V gene data show CDR1 as MDHEN and CDR2 as SYDVKM. The V and J ends lost 6 bases and 9 bases, in that order; junction bases with no gene match: 18. The CDR3 is made up of 16 amino acids. The CDR3 protein is CASRGTGVILREAQYF. Here the CDR3 DNA reads TGTGCCAGCAGGGGGACAGGTGTGATTTTGAGAGAAGCCCAGTACTTC.

The CDR3 is CASRQQGAAYNSPLHF. The CDR3 DNA sequence: TGTGCCAGCAGGCAACAGGGGGCCGCCTATAATTCACCCCTCCACTTT. The gene calls are TRBV7-2 and TRBJ1-6; TRBD1 matches 9 bases. Trimming at V came to 6 bases and at J to 2 bases, leaving 5 bases not matched to a gene. The CDR3 consists of 16 residues. CDR1 is SGHTA and CDR2 is FQGNSA in the germline V gene.

This chain joins TRBV3-1 (or the pseudogene TRBV3-2) and TRBJ1-3; 7 nucleotides align to TRBD1. The germline V gene has CDR1 LGHDT and CDR2 YNNKEL (reference sequence). The CDR3 runs 16 residues. The trim removed 3 bases at V and 0 bases at J, leaving 5 bases unmatched. This CDR3 reads CASSQTGPLSGNTIYF. CDR3 coding DNA: TGTGCCAGCAGCCAGACAGGGCCGCTCTCTGGAAACACCATATATTTT.